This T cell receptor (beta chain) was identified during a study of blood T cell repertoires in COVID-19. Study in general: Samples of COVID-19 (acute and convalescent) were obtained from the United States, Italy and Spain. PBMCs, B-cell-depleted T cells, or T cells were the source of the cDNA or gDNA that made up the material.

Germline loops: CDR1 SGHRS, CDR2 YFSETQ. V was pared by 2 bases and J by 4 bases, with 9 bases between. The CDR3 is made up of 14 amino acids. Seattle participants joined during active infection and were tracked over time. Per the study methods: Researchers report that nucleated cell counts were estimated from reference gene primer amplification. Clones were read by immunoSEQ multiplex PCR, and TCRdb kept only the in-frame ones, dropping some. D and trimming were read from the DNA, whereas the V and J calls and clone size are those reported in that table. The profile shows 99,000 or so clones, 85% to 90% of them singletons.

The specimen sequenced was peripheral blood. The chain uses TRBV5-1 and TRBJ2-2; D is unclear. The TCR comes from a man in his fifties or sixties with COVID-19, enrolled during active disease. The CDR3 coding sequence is TGCGCCAGCAGCTTTGCGGCGTCCACCGGGGAGCTGTTTTTT. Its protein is CASSFAASTGELFF.